A selection of T cell receptor beta chains follows, all from one sample in a study. TCRdb called the 5' RACE reads again in MiXCR, with one record for every CDR3 protein. The sample contains some 40,000 distinct CDR3 sequences, 25% to 30% of which appear only once. The material sequenced was memory CD4+ T cells sorted from a lymph node. The receptors here all came from a female donor with breast cancer. The CDR3 runs from the conserved cysteine through the conserved F or W. A D gene is named only where the DNA matches it firmly. Only some rows state a clone size, as once, few, many or a class for expanded clones.

v_gene	d_gene	len	j_gene	abundance	CDR3aa	CDR3nt
TRBV7-2	TRBD1	15	TRBJ2-7	-	CASSSGQGLNYEQYF	TGTGCCAGCAGCAGTGGACAGGGGCTCAACTACGAGCAGTACTTC
TRBV28	-	14	TRBJ2-7	-	CASSFPGETYEQYF	TGTGCCAGCAGTTTTCCCGGGGAAACCTACGAGCAGTACTTC
TRBV6-5	-	14	TRBJ2-3	many	CASSTRDGTDTQYF	TGTGCCAGCAGTACAAGGGACGGCACAGATACGCAGTATTTT
TRBV27	-	13	TRBJ1-2	-	CASGREYGYGYTF	TGTGCCAGCGGCAGGGAATACGGCTATGGCTACACCTTC
TRBV20-1	-	11	TRBJ1-2	few	CSAPVGGGYTF	TGCAGTGCTCCCGTTGGGGGAGGCTACACCTTC
TRBV12-3/TRBV12-4	-	13	TRBJ1-1	few	CASRANLNTEAFF	TGTGCCAGCAGAGCGAACCTGAACACTGAAGCTTTCTTT
TRBV20-1	TRBD1	16	TRBJ2-1	-	CSASTRTGVSYNEQFF	TGCAGTGCTAGTACCAGGACAGGGGTATCCTACAATGAGCAGTTCTTC
TRBV7-2	-	13	TRBJ2-5	few	CASSRGQRETQYF	TGTGCCAGCAGCCGTGGACAGCGGGAGACCCAGTACTTC
TRBV6-1	TRBD2	16	TRBJ2-3	-	CASSEALAGTTDTQYF	TGTGCCAGCAGTGAAGCGCTAGCGGGAACCACAGATACGCAGTATTTT
TRBV12-3/TRBV12-4	-	13	TRBJ1-2	few	CASSLFSGNGYTF	TGTGCCAGCAGTTTGTTCTCTGGGAATGGCTACACCTTC
TRBV5-1	-	11	TRBJ2-5	few	CASSLQETQYF	TGCGCCAGCAGCTTACAAGAGACCCAGTACTTC
TRBV2	-	15	TRBJ1-5	-	CASTISSPVNQPQHF	TGTGCCAGCACTATAAGTTCGCCCGTTAATCAGCCCCAGCATTTT
TRBV7-6	TRBD1	15	TRBJ2-7	-	CAGSLAPGQGREQYF	TGTGCCGGCAGCTTAGCTCCGGGACAGGGGCGAGAGCAGTACTTC
TRBV5-6	TRBD1	14	TRBJ1-1	few	CASSPWDRNTEAFF	TGTGCCAGCAGCCCCTGGGACAGGAACACTGAAGCTTTCTTT
TRBV28	TRBD2	17	TRBJ2-1	-	CASSTTSLGGVYNEQFF	TGTGCCAGCAGTACGACTAGCCTGGGAGGTGTGTACAATGAGCAGTTCTTC
TRBV5-1	-	12	TRBJ2-3	-	CASSSPTDTQYF	TGCGCCAGCAGCTCCCCCACAGATACGCAGTATTTT
TRBV7-8	-	13	TRBJ2-3	few	CASSPGNTDTQYF	TGTGCCAGCAGCCCGGGGAACACAGATACGCAGTATTTT
TRBV6-1	-	13	TRBJ2-7	few	CASSDNSPYEQYF	TGTGCCAGCAGTGATAACAGCCCCTACGAGCAGTACTTC
TRBV12-3/TRBV12-4	-	18	TRBJ2-2	few	CASTLTRGAGSNTGELFF	TGTGCCAGCACCTTAACCAGAGGCGCGGGGTCGAACACCGGGGAGCTGTTTTTT
TRBV5-1	TRBD2	16	TRBJ2-2	-	CASRGGGAANTGELFF	TGCGCCAGCCGAGGCGGGGGGGCAGCGAACACCGGGGAGCTGTTTTTT
TRBV6-1	-	15	TRBJ2-6	-	CASSDGVSGANVLTF	TGTGCCAGCAGTGACGGTGTCTCTGGGGCCAACGTCCTGACTTTC
TRBV28	TRBD2	13	TRBJ2-7	few	CATLGGAYGEQYF	TGTGCCACCCTCGGGGGGGCCTATGGGGAGCAGTACTTC
TRBV5-1	TRBD1	14	TRBJ2-5	few	CASTFRDRVETQYF	TGCGCCAGCACCTTCCGGGACAGGGTGGAGACCCAGTACTTC
TRBV4-1	TRBD1	15	TRBJ2-7	-	CASSQDRQGTYEQYF	TGCGCCAGCAGCCAAGATAGACAGGGGACCTACGAGCAGTACTTC
TRBV5-1	-	15	TRBJ2-5	-	CASSFDDAVGETQYF	TGCGCCAGCAGCTTCGACGATGCGGTAGGAGAGACCCAGTACTTC
TRBV4-1	-	13	TRBJ1-1	-	CASSQGGRAEAFF	TGCGCCAGCAGCCAAGGGGGGCGTGCTGAAGCTTTCTTT
TRBV6-1	-	15	TRBJ2-7	-	CASTQPGLLPDEQYF	TGTGCCAGCACCCAGCCGGGACTTCTTCCCGACGAGCAGTACTTC
TRBV7-9	-	14	TRBJ2-5	-	CASSFFREGETQYF	TGTGCCAGCAGCTTCTTTCGCGAGGGGGAGACCCAGTACTTC
TRBV28	-	13	TRBJ2-3	few	CASSPPVTNTQYF	TGTGCCAGCAGTCCCCCGGTCACCAATACGCAGTATTTT
TRBV4-3	TRBD1	15	TRBJ1-1	-	CASSPGQGAYTEAFF	TGCGCCAGCAGCCCGGGACAGGGGGCGTACACTGAAGCTTTCTTT
TRBV27	-	12	TRBJ2-7	-	CASSLIGYEQYF	TGTGCCAGCAGTTTAATCGGTTACGAGCAGTACTTC
TRBV7-2	TRBD1	12	TRBJ2-7	few	CASTNPGGEQYF	TGTGCCAGCACCAACCCAGGGGGCGAGCAGTACTTC
TRBV12-3/TRBV12-4	-	12	TRBJ2-1	few	CASTRAYNEQFF	TGTGCCAGCACAAGAGCCTACAATGAGCAGTTCTTC
TRBV6-5	-	16	TRBJ2-2	few	CASSPIGQGNTGELFF	TGTGCCAGCAGTCCTATAGGGCAGGGCAACACCGGGGAGCTGTTTTTT
TRBV7-3	-	15	TRBJ1-5	-	CASSLTGERNQPQHF	TGTGCCAGCAGCTTAACAGGGGAGCGCAATCAGCCCCAGCATTTT